This T cell receptor beta chain was retrieved from a study of graft-versus-host responses after intestinal transplantation. Study-level information: Anti-thymocyte globulin was used for induction in all recipients, who then took tacrolimus and steroids for approximately three years.

Irradiated stimulators labeled with violet dye, roughly 200,000 in number, were plated with roughly 200,000 CFSE-labeled responders. Only in-frame clones appear in the TCRdb table, and some are missing; sequencing was by immunoSEQ multiplex PCR. The table includes about 21,000 clones, approximately 33% detected once. Unmatched junction bases numbered 6, after V lost 2 bases and J lost 8 bases. Germline values: CDR1 PRHDT, CDR2 FYEKMQ (reference sequence). The CDR3 totals 15 residues. The sequenced sample was alloreactive CD8+ T cells from a mixed lymphocyte reaction culture, obtained before intestinal transplant. Subset noted: CFSE-low proliferating T cells sorted from roughly 6-day pre-transplant mixed lymphocyte reaction (GvH or HvG direction). The chain combines TRBV13 with TRBJ2-1; 10 bases agree with TRBD2. The clonotype was recovered from a human patient who received an intestinal transplant. This CDR3 reads CASSLWASGSHEQFF. The CDR3 region has the DNA TGTGCCAGCAGCTTATGGGCTAGCGGGAGCCATGAGCAGTTCTTC. The full variable domain, in which reference TRBV13 and TRBJ2-1 provide the parts outside the CDR3, is AAGVIQSPRHLIKEKRETATLKCYPIPRHDTVYWYQQGPGQDPQFLISFYEKMQSDKGSIPDRFSAQQFSDYHSELNMSSLELGDSALYFCASSLWASGSHEQFFGPGTRLTVL.